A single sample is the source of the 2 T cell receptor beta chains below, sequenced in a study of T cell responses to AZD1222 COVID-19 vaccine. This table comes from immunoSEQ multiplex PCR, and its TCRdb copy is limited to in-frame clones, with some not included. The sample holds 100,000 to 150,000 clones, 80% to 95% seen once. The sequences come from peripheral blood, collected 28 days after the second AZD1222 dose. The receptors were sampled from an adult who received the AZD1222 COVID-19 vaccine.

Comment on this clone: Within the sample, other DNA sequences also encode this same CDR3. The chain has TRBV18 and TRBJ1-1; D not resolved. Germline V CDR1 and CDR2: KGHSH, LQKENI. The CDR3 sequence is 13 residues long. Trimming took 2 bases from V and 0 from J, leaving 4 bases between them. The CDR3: CASSPGVNTEAFF. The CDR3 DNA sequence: TGTGCCAGCTCACCAGGGGTGAACACTGAAGCTTTCTTT.

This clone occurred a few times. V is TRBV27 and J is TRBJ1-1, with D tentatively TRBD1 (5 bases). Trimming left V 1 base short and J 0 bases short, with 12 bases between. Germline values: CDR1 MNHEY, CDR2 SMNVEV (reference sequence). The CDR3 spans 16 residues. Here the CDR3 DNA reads TGTGCCAGCAGTTTATTTAGGGTCAGGGTGAACACTGAAGCTTTCTTT. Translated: CASSLFRVRVNTEAFF.